A single sample is the source of the 10 T cell receptor beta chains below, sequenced in a study of molecular identifiers for immune sequencing clone quantification. Using its own MiXCR run on the PCR reads, TCRdb lists one record per CDR3 protein. This sample carries 70,000 to 95,000 distinct CDR3 sequences, 15% to 20% of them seen once, and the ten largest clones take around 0.8%. The sequenced material came from naive CD8+ T cells from blood, with Jurkat cell RNA spiked in. Subset defined: FACS-sorted CD8+CD4-CCR7+CD45RA+ naive T cells. Source of these receptors: a human donor in good health. Some libraries in this study had Jurkat cell RNA spiked in.

About this clonotype itself: This may come from a read error, since a much larger clone is one base off. This chain links TRBV19 with TRBJ2-1, with D unclear. V shed 7 bases and J shed 3 bases, with 16 bases lying between them. Germline V gives CDR1 LNHDA, CDR2 SQIVND (reference sequence). The CDR3 consists of 15 residues. Here the CDR3 DNA reads TGTGCCAGTACCCCCGAGACGAGTCGCTACAATGAGCAGTTCTTC. This translates into CASTPETSRYNEQFF.

This clonotype is medium-sized by share. The chain employs TRBV7-2 and TRBJ2-3; maybe TRBD2 (6 bases). CDR3 length equals 12 residues. The germline V and J ends were trimmed by 5 bases and 11 bases, with 14 bases remaining between them. CDR1 is SGHTA and CDR2 is FQGNSA in the germline V gene. The CDR3 reads CASSTGTPQQYF. CDR3 nucleotide sequence: TGTGCCAGCAGCACTGGGACTCCTCAGCAGTATTTT.

This clonotype occurred many times. This chain joins TRBV6-1 and TRBJ1-5; 9 nucleotides match TRBD1. The V and J ends lost 3 bases and 8 bases, in that order; junction bases with no gene match: 11. Germline CDR1 is MNHNS and CDR2 is SASEGT. The CDR3 sequence is 16 residues long. CDR3 nucleotide sequence: TGTGCCAGCAGTGAGACCGGGACAGGGATCGAGAAGCCCCAGCATTTT. This encodes CASSETGTGIEKPQHF.

This clonotype was counted at least ten times. V usage is TRBV7-9 and J usage is TRBJ2-5; 9 bases match TRBD1. The CDR3 totals 14 residues. Germline lookup yields CDR1 SEHNR and CDR2 FQNEAQ (reference sequence). After removal of 5 bases from V and 5 bases from J, the junction contained 6 bases not matched to a gene. The CDR3 loop is CASSGTGFDETQYF. DNA for the CDR3: TGTGCCAGCAGCGGGACAGGGTTTGATGAGACCCAGTACTTC.

This clonotype was counted many times. V is TRBV28 and J is TRBJ1-5; TRBD1 might be the D (5 bases). This CDR3 contains 15 residues. V gave up 1 base and J gave up 2 bases, with 9 bases separating them. The V gene's germline CDR1 is MDHEN and CDR2 SYDVKM. The DNA for the CDR3 is TGTGCCAGCAGTTTATTAGGGGATGGCAATCAGCCCCAGCATTTT. As protein: CASSLLGDGNQPQHF.

This clonotype was observed many times. This chain links TRBV28 with TRBJ1-4; the D is unclear. Deletions cut 6 bases from V and 7 bases from J, with 9 bases between. This CDR3 contains 12 residues. Per germline, CDR1 MDHEN and CDR2 SYDVKM. In DNA, the CDR3 is TGTGCCAGCAGCCCCCCAGTTGAAAAACTGTTTTTT. Encoded protein: CASSPPVEKLFF.

This clonotype was counted ten times or more. The chain employs TRBV25-1 and TRBJ2-1; 14 bases are shared with TRBD2. This CDR3 has 15 residues. Germline values: CDR1 MGHDK, CDR2 SYGVNS. The V and J ends lost 3 bases and 6 bases, in that order; junction bases with no gene match: 1. The CDR3, as DNA: TGTGCCAGCAGTGAGGGGACTAGCGGGAGCAATGAGCAGTTCTTC. It specifies CASSEGTSGSNEQFF.

In its sample, this clonotype was seen a few times. V usage is TRBV9 and J usage is TRBJ1-2, with a weak D call TRBD1 (6 bases). The V gene's germline CDR1 is SGDLS and CDR2 YYNGEE. Trimming left V 3 bases short and J 6 bases short, with 12 bases between. The CDR3 runs to 13 residues. This CDR3 reads CASSGLPGDGYTF. DNA of the CDR3: TGTGCCAGCAGCGGCCTACCAGGGGATGGCTACACCTTC.

This clonotype occurred a few times. The gene calls are TRBV29-1 and TRBJ2-7; possible D gene TRBD2, 6 bases. Between the trimmed V and J ends, which lost 4 bases and 5 bases, there was a span of 18 bases. The germline V gene has CDR1 SQVTM and CDR2 ANQGSEA. CDR3 length equals 14 residues. The CDR3 nucleotides are TGCAGCGTTGTGGGCCTAGCGACCCTCCACGAGCAGTACTTC. This translates into CSVVGLATLHEQYF.

This clonotype was recorded at least ten times. The chain links TRBV20-1 to TRBJ2-1; D not resolved. CDR3 length equals 13 residues. V was clipped by 0 bases and J by 10 bases, with 13 bases between them. From germline, CDR1 is DFQATT and CDR2 SNEGSKA (reference sequence). The CDR3 here is CSARDQNKLEQFF. Here the CDR3 DNA reads TGCAGTGCTAGAGACCAAAACAAGCTGGAGCAGTTCTTC.